This passage covers 15 T cell receptor beta chains from one sample sequenced in a study of blood T cell repertoires in COVID-19. The method was immunoSEQ multiplex PCR; TCRdb's version includes in-frame clones alone and lacks a portion of them. The sample yields fewer than 200,000 clones, roughly four fifths seen once. Sequencing was carried out using peripheral blood. These TCRs come from a woman of 80 years or more with acute or convalescent COVID-19.

The V and J genes are TRBV7-9 and TRBJ2-7, with TRBD2 identical over 12 bases. CDR3 length equals 18 residues. Germline CDR1 and CDR2: SEHNR and FQNEAQ (reference sequence). V gave up 4 bases and J gave up 0 bases; unmatched junction bases: 10. The CDR3 spells CASSYGLAGGKPSYEQYF. CDR3 coding DNA: TGTGCCAGCAGCTACGGGCTAGCGGGAGGGAAACCCTCCTACGAGCAGTACTTC. Full variable domain (missing parts from reference TRBV7-9 and TRBJ2-7): DTGVSQNPRHKITKRGQNVTFRCDPISEHNRLYWYRQTLGQGPEFLTYFQNEAQLEKSRLLSDRFSAERPKGSFSTLEIQRTEQGDSAMYLCASSYGLAGGKPSYEQYFGPGTRLTVT.

The chain uses TRBV6-2 or TRBV6-3 and TRBJ2-1; weak D call: TRBD2 (5 bases). The V end lost 4 bases, the J end lost 5 bases, and 21 bases lay between the germline ends. Germline CDR1 and CDR2: MNHEY and SVGEGT. There are 17 residues in the CDR3. This CDR3 reads CASSFTPENPRDNEQFF. DNA for the CDR3: TGTGCCAGCAGTTTTACCCCTGAAAACCCGAGGGACAATGAGCAGTTCTTC.

Here the CDR3 DNA reads TGCGCCAGCAGCTTGAGACTAGCGGGAGAGACCCAGTACTTC. Protein sequence: CASSLRLAGETQYF. The chain joins TRBV5-1 to TRBJ2-5; 10 bases fit TRBD2. V was clipped by 1 base and J by 4 bases; unmatched bases: 1. Germline CDR1 reads SGHRS; CDR2 reads YFSETQ. This CDR3 comprises 14 residues.

This clone occurred a few times. This chain uses TRBV6-2 or TRBV6-3 with TRBJ1-4, with TRBD1 matching over 9 bases. The CDR3 spans 15 residues. Trimming took 4 bases from V and 10 from J; bases not matched to a gene: 10. Germline V gene sequence: CDR1 MNHEY, CDR2 SVGEGT. CDR3 coding DNA: TGTGCCAGCAGTTTCGGGACAGGGTCGATGTCAAAACTGTTTTTT. This codes for CASSFGTGSMSKLFF.

The V gene is TRBV19, the J gene TRBJ2-3; 8 nucleotides agree with TRBD2. CDR1 LNHDA and CDR2 SQIVND come from the germline V gene (reference sequence). V shed 3 bases and J 0 bases; nucleotides not matched to a gene: 5. This CDR3 spans 16 amino acids. The CDR3: CASSMSPSGSTDTQYF. CDR3 nucleotide sequence: TGTGCCAGTAGTATGTCCCCTAGCGGGAGCACAGATACGCAGTATTTT.

This clone was counted only a few times. J is TRBJ2-5 and V is TRBV6-2 or TRBV6-3; TRBD1 matches at 11 bases. This CDR3 is 14 amino acids long. Trimming cost V 5 bases and J 7 bases; bases outside gene matches: 6. Germline CDR1 reads MNHEY; CDR2 reads SVGEGT. The CDR3 loop reads CASSGQGAGGTQYF. CDR3 DNA sequence: TGTGCCAGCAGTGGACAGGGGGCGGGGGGGACCCAGTACTTC.

The CDR3: CASSLPNQPQHF. The CDR3, as DNA: TGTGCCAGCAGCTTACCAAATCAGCCCCAGCATTTT. The V gene is TRBV7-6, the J gene TRBJ1-5; D is uncertain. V was clipped by 2 bases and J by 4 bases, with 3 bases between them. There are 12 residues in the CDR3. Looked up from germline, CDR1 is SGHVS and CDR2 is FNYEAQ.

The chain has TRBV7-2 and TRBJ1-4, with D maybe TRBD1 (5 bases). CDR1 and CDR2 (germline): SGHTA, FQGNSA. The CDR3 runs to 16 residues. V gave up 5 bases and J gave up 0 bases, with 13 bases separating them. As DNA, the CDR3 is TGTGCCAGCAGCATAGTAACAGGTTCAACTAATGAAAAACTGTTTTTT. Translated: CASSIVTGSTNEKLFF.

Regarding this clone: The sample has other DNA sequences that encode this CDR3 too. The V call is TRBV15, the J call TRBJ1-5, with TRBD1 identical over 8 bases. CDR1 and CDR2 (germline): LNHNV, YYDKDF (reference sequence). The CDR3 is 18 amino acids. Trimming took 5 bases from V and 2 from J; bases not matched to a gene: 14. CDR3 amino acids: CATSPKRTGSVGNQPQHF. The CDR3 DNA reads TGTGCCACCAGCCCTAAGAGGACAGGGTCGGTTGGCAATCAGCCCCAGCATTTT.

The chain carries TRBV7-3 and TRBJ2-1; 9 bases are shared with TRBD1. Germline CDR1 and CDR2: SGHTA and FQGTGA. Losses at the gene ends were 4 bases for V and 6 bases for J; bases not matched to a gene: 7. The CDR3 runs to 15 residues. CDR3 nucleotides: TGTGCCAGCAGCTCATCGGGACAGGGTACCAATGAGCAGTTCTTC. Protein: CASSSSGQGTNEQFF.

The rearrangement links TRBV11-1 to TRBJ1-6, with 9 positions matching TRBD1. The CDR3 is made up of 15 amino acids. Germline assignment: CDR1 SGHAT and CDR2 FQDESV (reference sequence). V gave up 3 bases and J gave up 13 bases; unmatched junction bases: 10. CDR3 in amino acids: CASSFRTGAPSPLHF. Here the CDR3 DNA reads TGTGCCAGCAGCTTCCGGACAGGGGCCCCCTCGCCCCTCCACTTT.

The CDR3, as DNA: TGTGCCAGCAGTGAAAACGCATCAGGACAGGGTCGTCAGCCCCAGCATTTT. Translation: CASSENASGQGRQPQHF. V usage is TRBV2 and J usage is TRBJ1-5; the match to TRBD1 covers 8 bases. V lost 2 bases, J lost 6 bases, and 12 bases stayed unmatched. The V gene's germline CDR1 is SNHLY and CDR2 FYNNEI. There are 17 residues in the CDR3.

This clone was seen a few times. The V gene is TRBV7-8, the J gene TRBJ2-7; D perhaps matches TRBD2 (5 bases). Germline V gene lookup returns CDR1 SGHVS and CDR2 FQNEAQ. The CDR3 runs to 16 residues. Trimming left V 5 bases short and J 2 bases short, with 19 bases between. The CDR3 spells CASSGPQEGFTYEQYF. The CDR3 DNA follows: TGTGCCAGCAGCGGACCCCAAGAGGGATTCACCTACGAGCAGTACTTC.

V is TRBV5-1 and J is TRBJ1-4, with 9 bases lining up with TRBD1. Trimming at V came to 0 bases and at J to 7 bases, leaving 1 base not matched to a gene. From germline, CDR1 is SGHRS and CDR2 YFSETQ. The CDR3 length is 14 residues. CDR3 region: CASSLGDRAEKLFF. Here the CDR3 DNA reads TGCGCCAGCAGCTTGGGGGACAGGGCTGAAAAACTGTTTTTT.

The rearrangement uses TRBV6-2 or TRBV6-3 and TRBJ1-5; 9 bases line up with TRBD1. CDR1 and CDR2 (germline): MNHEY, SVGEGT. V shed 4 bases, J shed 9 bases, and the junction held 16 bases outside the gene matches. This CDR3 region has 17 residues. CDR3 loop: CASSFIQGAGASWPQHF. CDR3 sequence (DNA): TGTGCCAGCAGTTTCATACAGGGGGCCGGGGCTAGTTGGCCCCAGCATTTT.